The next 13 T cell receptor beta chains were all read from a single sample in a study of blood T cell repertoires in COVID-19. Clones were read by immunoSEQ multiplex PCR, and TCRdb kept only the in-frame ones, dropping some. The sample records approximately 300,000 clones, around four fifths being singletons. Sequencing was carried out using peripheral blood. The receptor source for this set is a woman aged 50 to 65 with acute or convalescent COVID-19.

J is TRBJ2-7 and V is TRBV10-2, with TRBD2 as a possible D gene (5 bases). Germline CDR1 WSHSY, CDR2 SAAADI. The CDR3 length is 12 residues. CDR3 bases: TGCGCGAGTGCCGGGGACTCCTACGAGCAGTACGTC. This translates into CASAGDSYEQYV.

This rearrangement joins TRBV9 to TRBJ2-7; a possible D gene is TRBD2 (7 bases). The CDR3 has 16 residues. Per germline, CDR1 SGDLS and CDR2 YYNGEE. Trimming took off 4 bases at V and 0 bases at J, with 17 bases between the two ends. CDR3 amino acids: CASSLPQGGGSYEQYF. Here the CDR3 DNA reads TGTGCCAGCAGCCTCCCGCAGGGAGGGGGCTCCTACGAGCAGTACTTC.

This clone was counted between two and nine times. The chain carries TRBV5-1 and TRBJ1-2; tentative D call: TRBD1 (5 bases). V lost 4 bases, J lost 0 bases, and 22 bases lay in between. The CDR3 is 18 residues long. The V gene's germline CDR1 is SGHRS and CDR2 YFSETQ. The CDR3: CASSPFPQGLTTNYGYTF. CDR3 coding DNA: TGCGCCAGCAGCCCCTTCCCGCAGGGTTTAACTACTAACTATGGCTACACCTTC. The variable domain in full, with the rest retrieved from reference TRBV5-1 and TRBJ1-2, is KAGVTQTPRYLIKTRGQQVTLSCSPISGHRSVSWYQQTPGQGLQFLFEYFSETQRNKGNFPGRFSGRQFSNSRSEMNVSTLELGDSALYLCASSPFPQGLTTNYGYTFGSGTRLTVV.

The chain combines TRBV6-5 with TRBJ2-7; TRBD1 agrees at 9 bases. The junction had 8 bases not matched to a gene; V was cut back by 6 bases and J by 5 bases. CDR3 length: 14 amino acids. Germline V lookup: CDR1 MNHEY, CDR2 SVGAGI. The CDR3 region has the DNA TGTGCCAGCAGCAGGACAGGGGATCGGGACGAGCAGTACTTC. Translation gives CASSRTGDRDEQYF.

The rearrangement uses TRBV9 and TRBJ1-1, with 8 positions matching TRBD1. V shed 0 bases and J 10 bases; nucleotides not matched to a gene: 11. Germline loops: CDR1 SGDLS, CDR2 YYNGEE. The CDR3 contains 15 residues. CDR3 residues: CASSVAGTGLGRAFF. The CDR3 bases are TGTGCCAGCAGCGTAGCAGGGACAGGCCTGGGTCGAGCTTTCTTT.

The DNA of the CDR3 is TGCGCCAGCAGTCAATTTGGACAGGTTATACAAGAGACCCAGTACTTC. This sequence encodes CASSQFGQVIQETQYF. The gene calls are TRBV23-1 and TRBJ2-5, with 7 bases matching TRBD1. TRBV23-1 is assigned to the ORF class and has an uncertain function. The CDR3 covers 16 residues. With V trimmed by 1 base and J by 2 bases, 7 bases remained unmatched.

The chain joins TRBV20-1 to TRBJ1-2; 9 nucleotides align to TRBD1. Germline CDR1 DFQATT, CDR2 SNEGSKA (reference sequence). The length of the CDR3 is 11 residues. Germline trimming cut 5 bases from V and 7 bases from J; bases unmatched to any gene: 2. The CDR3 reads CSAGDRAGYTF. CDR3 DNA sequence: TGCAGTGCTGGGGACAGGGCTGGCTACACCTTC.

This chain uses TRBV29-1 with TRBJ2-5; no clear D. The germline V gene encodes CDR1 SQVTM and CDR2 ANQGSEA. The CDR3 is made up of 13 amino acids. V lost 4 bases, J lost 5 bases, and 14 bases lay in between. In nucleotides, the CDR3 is TGCAGCGTTGGTCTTTCGGTCGGGGAGACCCAGTACTTC. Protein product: CSVGLSVGETQYF.

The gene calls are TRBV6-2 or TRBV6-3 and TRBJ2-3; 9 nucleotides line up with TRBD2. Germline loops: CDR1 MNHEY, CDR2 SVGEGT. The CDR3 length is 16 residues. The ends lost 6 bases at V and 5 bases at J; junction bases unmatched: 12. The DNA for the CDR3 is TGTGCCAGCAGCGGGACTAGCCCTCTCTCGGTAGATACGCAGTATTTT. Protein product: CASSGTSPLSVDTQYF.

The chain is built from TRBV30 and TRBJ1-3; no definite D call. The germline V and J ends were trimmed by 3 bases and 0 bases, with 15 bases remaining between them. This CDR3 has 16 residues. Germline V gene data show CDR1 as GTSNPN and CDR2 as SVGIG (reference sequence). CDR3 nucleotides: TGTGCCTGGAGCGCAAAACTGTTCGACTCTGGAAACACCATATATTTT. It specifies CAWSAKLFDSGNTIYF.

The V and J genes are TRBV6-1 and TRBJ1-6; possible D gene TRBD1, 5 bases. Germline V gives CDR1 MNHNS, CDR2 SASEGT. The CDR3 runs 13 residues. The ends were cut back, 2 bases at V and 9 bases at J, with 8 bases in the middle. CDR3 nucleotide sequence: TGTGCCAGCAGTGAACAGGGAAGTTCACCCCTCCACTTT. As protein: CASSEQGSSPLHF.

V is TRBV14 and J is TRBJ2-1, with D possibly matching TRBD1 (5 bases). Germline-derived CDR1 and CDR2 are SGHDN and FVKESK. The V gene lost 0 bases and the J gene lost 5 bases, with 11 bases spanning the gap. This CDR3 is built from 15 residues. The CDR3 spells CASSQDQGVDNEQFF. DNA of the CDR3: TGTGCCAGCAGCCAAGATCAAGGGGTTGACAATGAGCAGTTCTTC.

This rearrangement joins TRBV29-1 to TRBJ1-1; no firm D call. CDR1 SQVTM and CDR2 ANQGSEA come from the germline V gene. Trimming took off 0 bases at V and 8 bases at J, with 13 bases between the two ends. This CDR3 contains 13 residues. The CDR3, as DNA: TGCAGCGTTGAAGATCCGGCTCCCGGGGAAGCTTTCTTT. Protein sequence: CSVEDPAPGEAFF.